This paragraph reports one TCR beta chain. The data were obtained in a study of T cells in Graves' hyperthyroidism and ophthalmopathy. V was clipped by 0 bases and J by 5 bases, with 10 bases between them. Looked up from germline, CDR1 is LGHNA and CDR2 is YNFKEQ. This CDR3 contains 14 residues. Amplified TCR beta CDR3 regions came from RNA transcripts. TCR CDR3 regions were first amplified by RT-PCR with HTBI primers. TCRdb redid the calling of the multiplex PCR reads with MiXCR, one entry per CDR3 protein. The sample includes about 290,000 distinct CDR3 sequences, 13% of them seen just once. The chain joins TRBV4-2 to TRBJ1-1; D ambiguous. Sequenced input: blood. The sequence came from a young woman with Graves' hyperthyroidism that later progressed to Graves' ophthalmopathy. CDR3 amino acids: CASSQDVAGTEAFF. CDR3 DNA sequence: TGTGCCAGCAGCCAAGACGTGGCTGGGACTGAAGCTTTCTTT.